These T cell receptor beta chains were read from a single sample in a study of T cell responses to AZD1222 COVID-19 vaccine. The data were produced by immunoSEQ multiplex PCR, yet TCRdb's version contains in-frame clones alone and is incomplete. In the table there are fewer than 150,000 clones, around 92% of which are singletons. Specimen: peripheral blood, collected on day 0 of AZD1222 vaccination. Every receptor here comes from an adult in good health. Each CDR3 is given with its conserved first and last residue. Each record gives: V gene, J gene, CDR3 protein.

TRBV7-9	TRBJ2-3	CASSLLRESTDTQYF
TRBV9	TRBJ2-5	CASSATGKFEETQYF
TRBV3-1/TRBV3-2	TRBJ1-1	CASSTRTGDTEAFF
TRBV7-9	TRBJ1-3	CASSLGGNTIYF
TRBV15	TRBJ1-2	CATSITGGIWGYTF
TRBV15	TRBJ2-1	CATSNKREGLGDEQFF
TRBV5-1	TRBJ2-1	CASSLPGLSNEQFF
TRBV7-7	TRBJ2-1	CASSLMGESRAFYNEQFF
TRBV2	TRBJ2-7	CASRPGLAGASQYF
TRBV12-3/TRBV12-4	TRBJ1-1	CASSLGWSEAFF
TRBV10-3	TRBJ2-7	CAISEGTSGRAREQYF
TRBV19	TRBJ1-2	CASSHIGYSGQGLGGYTF
TRBV7-2	TRBJ1-6	CASSFYRTAKNSPLHF
TRBV10-1	TRBJ2-5	CASSARGTETQYF
TRBV9	TRBJ2-7	CASSVAPGTGSYEQYF
TRBV3-1/TRBV3-2	TRBJ1-5	CASSHTGSNQPQHF
TRBV7-9	TRBJ2-3	CASSLMEASTDTQYF
TRBV7-2	TRBJ2-4	CASSLGGLDIQYF
TRBV2	TRBJ1-6	CASREGSYNSPLHF
TRBV30	TRBJ1-2	CAWSAGHKGYGYTF
TRBV5-3	TRBJ2-7	CARSWYPGLAGGPSYEQYF
TRBV4-2	TRBJ1-3	CASSQESEYRTIYF
TRBV30	TRBJ2-3	CAWTQGIGPDTQYF
TRBV27	TRBJ2-7	CASGRRAPYEQYF
TRBV12-3/TRBV12-4	TRBJ1-1	CASSYPRARESF
TRBV6-4	TRBJ2-1	CASSVGTRHNEQFF
TRBV7-9	TRBJ1-2	CASSRLPGYTF
TRBV10-3	TRBJ1-2	CAISDREDYGYTF
TRBV6-5	TRBJ1-2	CASSSSGLDLYGYTF
TRBV5-5	TRBJ2-7	CASSRRGSEQYF
TRBV28	TRBJ2-7	CASSSQGSRNEQYF
TRBV2	TRBJ1-6	CASGGTEGYNSPLHF
TRBV29-1	TRBJ1-2	CSADRGQLGYTF
TRBV7-8	TRBJ1-2	CASSFNGRYGYTF
TRBV2	TRBJ2-2	CASSGTLINTGELFF